Following are 23 T cell receptor beta chains from one sample sequenced in a study of tissue T cells after allogeneic stem cell transplantation. This table comes from immunoSEQ multiplex PCR, and its TCRdb copy is limited to in-frame clones, with some not included. The sample holds some 9,800 clones; approximately 65% are singletons and the top ten take around 28%. The sequenced sample was tissue from the stomach, obtained at autopsy. Receptor source: a male donor aged 60 or older with lung cancer.

In the case of this clone: Other DNA sequences in this sample translate to the same CDR3. The genes are TRBV4-3 and TRBJ1-1, with TRBD1 identical over 9 bases. V was clipped by 3 bases and J by 7 bases; unmatched bases: 3. This CDR3 has 13 amino acids. CDR1 is LGHNA, CDR2 YSLEER, per germline. CDR3 region: CASSQGTGFEAFF. The CDR3 nucleotides read TGCGCCAGCAGCCAGGGGACAGGGTTTGAAGCTTTCTTT.

The chain couples TRBV4-3 to TRBJ2-1; no reliable D call. V was pared by 0 bases and J by 5 bases, with 14 bases between. Germline V gene lookup returns CDR1 LGHNA and CDR2 YSLEER. The CDR3 consists of 16 residues. The CDR3 bases are TGCGCCAGCAGCCAAGATCAACGCGCGGTAAACAATGAGCAGTTCTTC. Translated: CASSQDQRAVNNEQFF.

The V and J genes are TRBV19 and TRBJ1-1; 8 bases map to TRBD1. The CDR3 is 14 amino acids. Germline trimming cut 6 bases from V and 5 bases from J; bases unmatched to any gene: 8. CDR1 is LNHDA and CDR2 is SQIVND in the germline V gene (reference sequence). CDR3 amino acids: CASSPQGAGTEAFF. The CDR3 DNA is TGTGCCAGTAGCCCCCAGGGGGCTGGGACTGAAGCTTTCTTT.

The chain uses TRBV3-1 (or the pseudogene TRBV3-2) and TRBJ2-7; no clear D. This CDR3 has 11 residues. Germline V CDR1 and CDR2: LGHDT, YNNKEL (reference sequence). V lost 2 bases, J lost 6 bases, and 5 bases lay in between. The chain's CDR3 is CASSQWLEQYF. Here the CDR3 DNA reads TGTGCCAGCAGCCAATGGCTCGAGCAGTACTTC.

Only one count was recorded for this clone. The chain has TRBV28 and TRBJ1-1; 7 bases line up with TRBD1. Trimming at V came to 2 bases and at J to 0 bases, leaving 18 bases not matched to a gene. From germline, CDR1 is MDHEN and CDR2 SYDVKM. The CDR3 spans 20 residues. CDR3 loop: CASSLERQSLRGMVNTEAFF. CDR3 DNA sequence: TGTGCCAGCAGTTTAGAACGCCAATCCCTCAGGGGGATGGTGAACACTGAAGCTTTCTTT.

The rearrangement joins TRBV19 to TRBJ2-3, with no clear D. The CDR3 loop spans 13 amino acids. The germline V gene encodes CDR1 LNHDA and CDR2 SQIVND (reference sequence). V lost 4 bases and J 1 base, leaving 6 bases between the germline ends. CDR3 in DNA: TGTGCCAGTAGTACCTCCGGCACAGATACGCAGTATTTT. It translates to CASSTSGTDTQYF.

J is TRBJ1-1 and V is TRBV6-5; D remains unclear. Germline V gives CDR1 MNHEY, CDR2 SVGAGI. CDR3 length: 15 amino acids. V gave up 0 bases and J gave up 1 base, with 9 bases separating them. The CDR3 DNA reads TGTGCCAGCAGTTACTCGAGACGGGGGAACACTGAAGCTTTCTTT. It is translated as CASSYSRRGNTEAFF.

The gene calls are TRBV24-1 and TRBJ2-3, with 10 bases lining up with TRBD1. This CDR3 region has 16 residues. With 0 bases clipped from V and 4 bases from J, the junction kept 3 bases outside the gene matches. CDR1 KGHDR and CDR2 SFDVKD come from the germline V gene. CDR3 amino acids: CATSDLGQGVSDTQYF. The CDR3 nucleotides read TGTGCCACCAGTGATTTGGGACAGGGGGTATCAGATACGCAGTATTTT.

The chain recombines TRBV2 with TRBJ1-5; D is unclear. Germline CDR1 is SNHLY and CDR2 is FYNNEI. CDR3 length equals 16 residues. Trimming took off 2 bases at V and 1 base at J, with 12 bases between the two ends. CDR3 amino acids: CASSERGFRSNQPQHF. CDR3 sequence (DNA): TGTGCCAGCAGTGAACGTGGGTTTAGGAGCAATCAGCCCCAGCATTTT.

Concerning this clone: This same CDR3 is encoded by further DNA sequences in the sample. The genes are TRBV10-3 and TRBJ1-5, with unresolved D. Trimming shortened V by 3 bases and J by 0 bases, and 9 bases separated the two germline ends. The CDR3 loop spans 15 amino acids. Germline V gene sequence: CDR1 ENHRY, CDR2 SYGVKD. The CDR3 loop is CAISEGRNSNQPQHF. The CDR3 DNA sequence: TGTGCCATCAGTGAAGGGAGAAATAGCAATCAGCCCCAGCATTTT.

The CDR3 spells CASNPGQYSNQPQHF. In DNA form, the CDR3 reads TGTGCCAGCAACCCCGGACAGTATAGCAATCAGCCCCAGCATTTT. The chain combines TRBV27 with TRBJ1-5; perhaps TRBD1 as D (6 bases). V was trimmed by 7 bases and J by 0 bases, leaving 13 bases between them. The germline CDR1 and CDR2 sequences are MNHEY and SMNVEV (reference sequence). This CDR3 has 15 amino acids.

The chain has TRBV19 and TRBJ1-5; the D is unclear. The length of the CDR3 is 14 residues. CDR1 and CDR2 from the germline V gene are LNHDA and SQIVND (reference sequence). Trimming left V 8 bases short and J 1 base short, with 12 bases between. The CDR3 sequence: CASQPGGSNQPQHF. Written as DNA, the CDR3 is TGTGCCAGTCAACCTGGAGGGAGCAATCAGCCCCAGCATTTT.

This clone turned up a few times. The chain joins TRBV11-3 to TRBJ2-1; the D is unclear. Germline V gives CDR1 SGHNT, CDR2 YENEEA. The CDR3 covers 15 residues. V lost 1 base and J 2 bases, leaving 9 bases between the germline ends. The CDR3 DNA sequence: TGTGCCAGCAGCTTAGTCTCCGGAGCCTACAATGAGCAGTTCTTC. It codes for CASSLVSGAYNEQFF.

CDR3 coding DNA: TGTGCCAGCAGTGAAACGATCGGCCTACGTTGGGGTGAGCAGTTCTTC. It encodes CASSETIGLRWGEQFF. This chain uses TRBV6-1 with TRBJ2-1; no definite D call. Germline V gene data show CDR1 as MNHNS and CDR2 as SASEGT. CDR3 length: 16 residues. Trimming removed 2 bases from V and 9 bases from J, with 20 bases in between.

This sequence joins TRBV24-1 and TRBJ2-2; 8 nucleotides agree with TRBD1. Germline CDR1 reads KGHDR; CDR2 reads SFDVKD. The CDR3 sequence is 14 residues long. The V gene end was trimmed by 12 bases and the J gene end by 3 bases; junction bases not matched to a gene: 8. CDR3 in amino acids: CAAKTGADTGELFF. The CDR3 region has the DNA TGTGCCGCAAAGACAGGGGCGGACACCGGGGAGCTGTTTTTT.

This sequence joins TRBV5-1 and TRBJ2-5; D not resolved. The germline gives CDR1 SGHRS, CDR2 YFSETQ. The CDR3 loop spans 14 amino acids. V lost 4 bases and J 2 bases, leaving 12 bases between the germline ends. The CDR3 here is CASSSLGRQETQYF. The DNA for the CDR3 is TGCGCCAGCAGCAGCCTAGGAAGACAAGAGACCCAGTACTTC.

The V and J genes are TRBV2 and TRBJ1-4, with a possible D match to TRBD1 (5 bases). The CDR3 totals 13 residues. CDR1 is SNHLY and CDR2 is FYNNEI in the germline V gene. V was shortened by 8 bases and J by 6 bases, with 13 bases between the two germline ends. The chain's CDR3 is CASFGREYEKLFF. The CDR3 bases are TGTGCCAGCTTTGGCAGGGAATATGAAAAACTGTTTTTT.

V gene TRBV5-6 combines with J gene TRBJ2-2; D remains unclear. With 0 bases removed from V and 4 bases from J, the gap between germline ends came to 10 bases. Germline loops: CDR1 SGHDT, CDR2 YYEEEE. This CDR3 comprises 15 residues. In DNA form, the CDR3 reads TGTGCCAGCAGCTTGGAAGTCCCAGGCACCGGGGAGCTGTTTTTT. This gives the protein CASSLEVPGTGELFF.

The chain combines TRBV10-3 with TRBJ2-4; weak D call: TRBD1 (6 bases). Germline CDR1 reads ENHRY; CDR2 reads SYGVKD. V lost 10 bases to trimming and J lost 1 base, with 29 bases between them. This CDR3 is 19 amino acids long. DNA for the CDR3: TGTGCCACCAGACCCTTCTCAGGTAATGGGGGCTCGGCCAAAAACATTCAGTACTTC. This gives the protein CATRPFSGNGGSAKNIQYF.

This chain links TRBV28 with TRBJ1-2, with TRBD1 matching over 7 bases. Germline V gene lookup returns CDR1 MDHEN and CDR2 SYDVKM. Trimming removed 2 bases from V and 7 bases from J; junction bases left unmatched: 4. The CDR3 contains 13 residues. The CDR3 loop reads CASSLRQGSGYTF. The CDR3 DNA reads TGTGCCAGCAGTTTAAGACAGGGATCTGGCTACACCTTC.

The count of this clone is one. This sequence joins TRBV4-2 and TRBJ2-3, with D possibly matching TRBD1 (6 bases). Trimming shortened V by 5 bases and J by 4 bases, and 22 bases separated the two germline ends. This CDR3 contains 17 residues. Germline V gene data show CDR1 as LGHNA and CDR2 as YNFKEQ. CDR3 coding DNA: TGTGCCAGCAGCTTCCAAGGGACACCTGGGACCCCAGATACGCAGTATTTT. Protein: CASSFQGTPGTPDTQYF.

The chain recombines TRBV4-3 with TRBJ2-5, with D perhaps TRBD1 (6 bases). This CDR3 contains 13 residues. V lost 3 bases, J lost 5 bases, and 10 bases lay in between. Germline V gene sequence: CDR1 LGHNA, CDR2 YSLEER. The CDR3 region is CASSQGTRETQYF. The CDR3 DNA sequence: TGCGCCAGCAGCCAGGGGACAAGGGAGACCCAGTACTTC.

This clone appeared a single time. The chain carries TRBV7-2 and TRBJ2-3; TRBD1 matches at 9 bases. V gave up 4 bases and J gave up 6 bases; unmatched junction bases: 5. Germline CDR1 reads SGHTA; CDR2 reads FQGNSA. CDR3 length: 14 residues. CDR3 protein: CASSWTGVADTQYF. DNA of the CDR3: TGTGCCAGCAGCTGGACAGGGGTGGCTGATACGCAGTATTTT. The full variable domain, its missing parts supplied by reference TRBV7-2 and TRBJ2-3, is GAGVSQSPSNKVTEKGKDVELRCDPISGHTALYWYRQSLGQGLEFLIYFQGNSAPDKSGLPSDRFSAERTGGSVSTLTIQRTQQEDSAVYLCASSWTGVADTQYFGPGTRLTVL.